This T cell receptor (beta chain) emerged from a study of CD8+ T cells in alopecia areata. Across the whole study: Tofacitinib ran for 6 to 18 months before 6 months off drug.

General observations from the study: It was less clear whether patients shared TCRs than it was in mice, possibly because of HLA. Many expanded lesional clones persisted in scalp and blood during tofacitinib.

Extraction and reverse transcription of RNA yielded cDNA as the sequencing template. The method was immunoSEQ multiplex PCR; TCRdb's version includes in-frame clones alone and lacks a portion of them. The table lists over 250,000 clones, roughly 63% of them singletons. Treatment described: oral pan-JAK inhibitor, 5-10 mg twice daily. In alopecia areata patients, both lesional scalp punch biopsies and peripheral blood were collected. CDR3 size: 16 residues. Unmatched junction bases numbered 7, after V lost 0 bases and J lost 10 bases. CDR1 is LNHNV and CDR2 is YYDKDF in the germline V gene (reference sequence). Remarks on this clone: No antigen is known for it.

This TCR came from a human donor with alopecia areata. The rearrangement links TRBV15 to TRBJ1-6; 9 nucleotides match TRBD1. Material: CD4+ T cells sorted from blood, obtained around week 53, from a patient treated with tofacitinib. This CDR3 is CATSRDRDRVFSPLHF. In DNA form, the CDR3 reads TGTGCCACCAGCAGAGACCGGGACAGGGTCTTCTCACCCCTCCACTTT. Together with reference TRBV15 and TRBJ1-6, the CDR3 gives the full variable domain: DAMVIQNPRYQVTQFGKPVTLSCSQTLNHNVMYWYQQKSSQAPKLLFHYYDKDFNNEADTPDNFQSRRPNTSFCFLDIRSPGLGDTAMYLCATSRDRDRVFSPLHFGNGTRLTVT.